The next 8 T cell receptor beta chains were all read from a single sample in a study of OX40 agonist ivuxolimab in advanced cancers. Sequencing used immunoSEQ multiplex PCR; TCRdb keeps in-frame clones, though not all of them. Of 77,000 or so clones in the sample, over 80% were seen once. Sample: CD4+ or CD8+ T cells sorted from blood, taken in a trial of the OX40 agonist ivuxolimab. These TCRs come from an adult with an advanced solid tumor such as melanoma, head and neck, liver or kidney cancer.

This clone has just one count. The chain links TRBV5-1 to TRBJ1-2; the match to TRBD1 covers 10 bases. The CDR3 covers 13 residues. Germline V gene lookup returns CDR1 SGHRS and CDR2 YFSETQ. V trimming: 5 bases; J trimming: 4 bases; junction bases outside the gene matches: 2. Written as DNA, the CDR3 is TGCGCCAGCAGTGGGACAGGGGTCTATGGCTACACCTTC. Protein product: CASSGTGVYGYTF. Using reference TRBV5-1 and TRBJ1-2 for the parts outside the CDR3, the full variable domain is KAGVTQTPRYLIKTRGQQVTLSCSPISGHRSVSWYQQTPGQGLQFLFEYFSETQRNKGNFPGRFSGRQFSNSRSEMNVSTLELGDSALYLCASSGTGVYGYTFGSGTRLTVV.

The chain uses TRBV11-2 and TRBJ2-1, with D tentatively TRBD2 (5 bases). V lost 1 base and J lost 1, with 8 bases in between. The CDR3 is made up of 15 amino acids. In germline, CDR1 is SGHAT, CDR2 FQNNGV. In DNA, the CDR3 is TGTGCCAGCAGCTTAGTCCGGGGTTCCTACAATGAGCAGTTCTTC. Translation: CASSLVRGSYNEQFF.

CDR3 amino acids: CAWSVHVGVTEAFF. The CDR3, as DNA: TGTGCCTGGAGTGTACACGTAGGGGTCACTGAAGCTTTCTTT. The chain has TRBV30 and TRBJ1-1, with D perhaps matching TRBD1 (5 bases). The V end was cut by 0 bases, the J end by 4 bases, with 12 bases between. The CDR3 consists of 14 residues. In germline, CDR1 is GTSNPN, CDR2 SVGIG (reference sequence).

The chain employs TRBV18 and TRBJ1-2; TRBD1 matches 7 bases. Germline loops: CDR1 KGHSH, CDR2 LQKENI. This CDR3 comprises 15 residues. J was trimmed by 4 bases and V by 2 bases; bases with no gene match: 7. CDR3 sequence (DNA): TGTGCCAGCTCACCATCCGACAGGGTCGGCTATGGCTACACCTTC. Its protein product is CASSPSDRVGYGYTF. The complete variable domain, with remaining parts taken from reference TRBV18 and TRBJ1-2, reads NAGVMQNPRHLVRRRGQEARLRCSPMKGHSHVYWYRQLPEEGLKFMVYLQKENIIDESGMPKERFSAEFPKEGPSILRIQQVVRGDSAAYFCASSPSDRVGYGYTFGSGTRLTVV.

The chain carries TRBV19 and TRBJ1-2; D perhaps matches TRBD1 (6 bases). This CDR3 is built from 14 residues. Trimming shortened V by 5 bases and J by 8 bases, and 18 bases separated the two germline ends. Germline V gene lookup returns CDR1 LNHDA and CDR2 SQIVND (reference sequence). CDR3 DNA sequence: TGTGCCAGTAGTCTCACCCGAGGGGGAGCGGGCTACACCTTC. Translated: CASSLTRGGAGYTF.

J is TRBJ1-4 and V is TRBV5-1, with D uncertain. This CDR3 region has 14 residues. Germline values: CDR1 SGHRS, CDR2 YFSETQ. V lost 2 bases, J lost 1 base, and 6 bases lay in between. CDR3 protein: CASSFGGTNEKLFF. The CDR3 bases are TGCGCCAGCAGCTTCGGCGGAACTAATGAAAAACTGTTTTTT.

The chain employs TRBV6-5 and TRBJ2-3, with 9 bases identical to TRBD2. CDR1 and CDR2 (germline): MNHEY, SVGAGI. This CDR3 spans 14 amino acids. With 5 bases clipped from V and 1 base from J, the junction kept 1 base outside the gene matches. As DNA, the CDR3 is TGTGCCAGCAGTAGACTAGCGGGCACAGATACGCAGTATTTT. This encodes CASSRLAGTDTQYF.

The V gene is TRBV19, the J gene TRBJ1-2; D is perhaps TRBD1 (6 bases). CDR3 length: 13 amino acids. Between the trimmed V and J ends, which lost 9 bases and 7 bases, there was a span of 18 bases. CDR1 is LNHDA, CDR2 SQIVND, per germline (reference sequence). Written as DNA, the CDR3 is TGTGCCAGCCTCCGACAGGATGATCGTGGCTACACCTTC. It yields the protein CASLRQDDRGYTF.